These 32 T cell receptor beta chains share one sample of origin, sequenced in a study of tumor-infiltrating lymphocytes in glioblastoma multiforme. TCRB libraries came from RNA via three nested multiplex PCR rounds. Via MiXCR, TCRdb re-called the multiplex PCR reads, giving one row per CDR3 protein. The sample lists about 13,000 distinct CDR3 sequences; around 60% were seen once. The specimen sequenced was brain tumor tissue. These receptors all come from a male donor with glioblastoma.

This clonotype has ten or more counts. This sequence joins TRBV19 and TRBJ2-3; 9 nucleotides align to TRBD1. The V segment lost 3 bases and the J segment 1 base; nucleotides outside the gene matches: 2. CDR3 length: 15 amino acids. The germline V gene encodes CDR1 LNHDA and CDR2 SQIVND (reference sequence). CDR3 DNA: TGTGCCAGTAGTATCCGGACAGGGGGCACAGATACGCAGTATTTT. Its protein is CASSIRTGGTDTQYF.

As concerns this clonotype: The junction does not match germline at one end; this may be a read error. The chain joins TRBV29-1 to TRBJ1-2; a weak D match, TRBD1 (5 bases). This CDR3 spans 11 amino acids. From germline, CDR1 is SQVTM and CDR2 ANQGSEA. The CDR3 loop reads CSVVWGPGYIF. In DNA form, the CDR3 reads TGCAGCGTTGTATGGGGCCCCGGCTACATCTTC.

Details on this clonotype: The junction departs from the called germline gene at one end, perhaps through a read error. The chain has TRBV29-1 and TRBJ2-1; no clear D. The CDR3 loop spans 15 amino acids. Per the germline V gene, CDR1 is SQVTM and CDR2 is ANQGSEA. The CDR3 loop reads CRELSLSATYNEKFF. Here the CDR3 DNA reads TGCAGGGAATTATCTCTCTCAGCCACCTACAATGAGAAGTTCTTC.

The V and J genes are TRBV7-9 and TRBJ2-1; no definite D call. The germline gives CDR1 SEHNR, CDR2 FQNEAQ (reference sequence). This CDR3 comprises 11 residues. The CDR3 loop reads CASSVVDEQFF. The DNA of the CDR3 is TGTGCTAGTTCCGTAGTGGATGAGCAGTTCTTC.

The CDR3 is CSFGLVGGSYEEQFF. DNA of the CDR3: TGCAGCTTTGGGCTTGTTGGGGGCTCCTACGAAGAGCAGTTCTTC. V gene TRBV29-1 combines with J gene TRBJ2-1; a weak D match, TRBD1 (6 bases). V shed 8 bases and J shed 10 bases, with 27 bases lying between them. Looked up from germline, CDR1 is SQVTM and CDR2 is ANQGSEA. This CDR3 has 15 amino acids.

The chain links TRBV11-2 to TRBJ2-1; D uncertain. The CDR3 totals 13 residues. Looked up from germline, CDR1 is SGHAT and CDR2 is FQNNGV. Trimming removed 2 bases from V and 4 bases from J, with 6 bases in between. CDR3 region: CASSLRRYNEQFF. The CDR3 DNA reads TGTGCCAGCAGCTTAAGGAGATACAATGAGCAGTTCTTC.

This clonotype appeared a few times. The chain joins TRBV29-1 to TRBJ2-7; possibly TRBD1 for D (6 bases). Per the germline V gene, CDR1 is SQVTM and CDR2 is ANQGSEA. The V gene lost 7 bases and the J gene lost 13 bases, with 23 bases spanning the gap. This CDR3 comprises 12 residues. Written as DNA, the CDR3 is TGCAGCGCCCTAGGGACAAAGTACGAGCTATACTTC. Translated: CSALGTKYELYF.

The rearrangement links TRBV6-2 or TRBV6-3 to TRBJ1-5; 11 positions agree with TRBD1. This CDR3 is 15 amino acids long. Germline values: CDR1 MNHEY, CDR2 SVGEGT. Germline trimming cut 6 bases from V and 5 bases from J; bases unmatched to any gene: 6. CDR3 coding DNA: TGTGCCAGCAGAGCCGGGACAGGGGGTTATCAGCCCCAGCATTTT. Its protein is CASRAGTGGYQPQHF.

This rearrangement joins TRBV29-1 to TRBJ2-7; no firm D call. Germline V CDR1 and CDR2: SQVTM, ANQGSEA. V was cut by 6 bases and J by 0 bases, with 12 bases left in between. The CDR3 has 13 residues. The CDR3 DNA sequence: TGCAGCGTAATAGAGGTTACCTCCTACGAGCAGTACTTC. It yields the protein CSVIEVTSYEQYF.

This clonotype was seen ten or more times. V and J are TRBV5-1 and TRBJ1-1, with no clear D. The germline V gene has CDR1 SGHRS and CDR2 YFSETQ. The length of the CDR3 is 17 residues. V was clipped by 0 bases and J by 2 bases, with 17 bases between them. CDR3 sequence: CASSLEQVHILNTEAFF. In DNA form, the CDR3 reads TGCGCCAGCAGCTTGGAGCAGGTTCACATCCTAAACACTGAAGCTTTCTTT.

This clonotype was seen repeatedly, ten times or more. The chain links TRBV2 to TRBJ1-2; D gene ambiguous. This CDR3 is 13 amino acids long. V lost 3 bases to trimming and J lost 4 bases, with 9 bases between them. Per germline, CDR1 SNHLY and CDR2 FYNNEI. The CDR3 loop reads CASSERQVYGYTF. The CDR3 DNA reads as TGTGCCAGCAGTGAGCGGCAGGTCTATGGCTACACCTTC. The entire variable domain, with the rest obtained from reference TRBV2 and TRBJ1-2, is as follows: EPEVTQTPSHQVTQMGQEVILRCVPISNHLYFYWYRQILGQKVEFLVSFYNNEISEKSEIFDDQFSVERPDGSNFTLKIRSTKLEDSAMYFCASSERQVYGYTFGSGTRLTVV.

This clonotype was seen just once. A read error may produce the germline difference seen at one junction end. The rearrangement uses TRBV29-1 and TRBJ2-7, with 7 positions matching TRBD1. CDR1 is SQVTM and CDR2 is ANQGSEA in the germline V gene. The CDR3 is made up of 16 amino acids. DNA of the CDR3: TGCAGCGTCCATAGGGCCGGGACGACAGGGATCTACGAGCAGTACTTT. This codes for CSVHRAGTTGIYEQYF.

The V gene is TRBV28, the J gene TRBJ1-5; possible D gene TRBD1, 5 bases. Looked up from germline, CDR1 is MDHEN and CDR2 is SYDVKM. The CDR3 runs 15 residues. The V gene lost 3 bases and the J gene lost 3 bases, with 12 bases spanning the gap. This CDR3 reads CASSFGGGNNQPQHF. CDR3 DNA sequence: TGTGCCAGCAGTTTTGGCGGGGGAAACAATCAGCCCCAGCATTTT.

J is TRBJ2-2 and V is TRBV6-6; D tentatively fits TRBD1 or TRBD2 (7 bases each). V was pared by 5 bases and J by 5 bases, with 15 bases between. CDR1 is MNHNY and CDR2 is SVGAGI in the germline V gene (reference sequence). This CDR3 is 15 amino acids long. The CDR3 DNA follows: TGTGCCAGCAGTCACCCAGGGGGGGATACCGGGGAGCTGTTTTTT. Translated, it gives CASSHPGGDTGELFF.

About this clonotype itself: A read error is likely, as this CDR3 ends without the conserved phenylalanine or tryptophan. V gene TRBV20-1 combines with J gene TRBJ2-7; 9 positions agree with TRBD1. Germline V gene lookup returns CDR1 DFQATT and CDR2 SNEGSKA (reference sequence). The CDR3 loop spans 16 amino acids. CDR3 sequence: CGAREGQGVSRGEQYL. CDR3 coding DNA: TGCGGTGCTAGAGAGGGACAGGGAGTTAGCCGGGGTGAGCAGTACCTC.

As to this clonotype: A junction end diverges from the germline sequence, so it may reflect a read error. The chain is built from TRBV12-3 or TRBV12-4 and TRBJ2-3; D is undetermined. The CDR3 spans 14 residues. The CDR3 DNA follows: TGTGCCAGCAAACCCAATTTAGCACAAGATACACAGTATTTT. Its translation is CASKPNLAQDTQYF.

The chain uses TRBV11-3 and TRBJ2-1, with a possible D match to TRBD2 (7 bases). V was shortened by 4 bases and J by 12 bases, with 16 bases between the two germline ends. This CDR3 comprises 13 residues. Germline CDR1 and CDR2: SGHNT and YENEEA. The CDR3 nucleotides read TGTGCCAGCAGCTCAAAGGGGGAGGGTGGGCAGTTCTTC. It yields the protein CASSSKGEGGQFF.

This chain uses TRBV5-4 with TRBJ2-2; D is uncertain. This CDR3 spans 13 amino acids. V dropped 2 bases and J dropped 2 bases, with 4 bases sitting between them. Looked up from germline, CDR1 is SGHNT and CDR2 is YYREEE (reference sequence). The CDR3 nucleotides read TGTGCCAGCAGCTTTGAAAACACCGGGGAGCTGTTTTTT. Amino acid sequence: CASSFENTGELFF.

This clonotype was observed at least ten times. This clone may be a read error of a much larger clone one base away. It is likely a read error, because the conserved phenylalanine at the end of the CDR3 is missing. The genes are TRBV20-1 and TRBJ2-7, with a tentative D call TRBD1 (6 bases). The CDR3 is 14 residues long. The germline V gene encodes CDR1 DFQATT and CDR2 SNEGSKA (reference sequence). Between the trimmed V and J ends, which lost 5 bases and 4 bases, there was a span of 18 bases. CDR3 protein: CSASIQGSRYEQYL. In DNA, the CDR3 is TGCAGTGCTTCTATACAGGGTAGCAGGTACGAGCAGTACTTA.

This clonotype occurred a few times. The chain uses TRBV11-3 and TRBJ2-1, with a possible D match to TRBD1 (5 bases). V lost 2 bases to trimming and J lost 8 bases, with 10 bases between them. The length of the CDR3 is 13 residues. CDR1 SGHNT and CDR2 YENEEA come from the germline V gene. In DNA form, the CDR3 reads TGTGCCAGCAGCTTATTGAAAGGGGATGAGCAGTTCTTC. It codes for CASSLLKGDEQFF.

This clonotype is labeled as medium-sized. This chain connects TRBV6-1 to TRBJ2-1; TRBD2 matches at 11 bases. CDR1 is MNHNS, CDR2 SASEGT, per germline. This CDR3 has 15 residues. J lost 3 bases, V lost 6 bases, and 4 bases had no gene match. The CDR3 region has the DNA TGTGCCAGCAGACTACTAGCGGGAGACTACAATGAGCAGTTCTTC. Its translation is CASRLLAGDYNEQFF.

V and J are TRBV11-2 and TRBJ2-5, with 13 bases aligning to TRBD2. The CDR3 totals 14 residues. Trimming took 6 bases from V and 13 from J; bases not matched to a gene: 11. The germline CDR1 and CDR2 sequences are SGHAT and FQNNGV. In nucleotides, the CDR3 is TGTGCCAGCAGAACGGGACTAGCGGGACAGATCTGGTACTTC. This codes for CASRTGLAGQIWYF.

This clonotype was observed a handful of times. J is TRBJ2-1 and V is TRBV4-2; 7 bases are shared with TRBD2. The germline V gene has CDR1 LGHNA and CDR2 YNFKEQ. This CDR3 is 16 amino acids long. Germline trimming cut 0 bases from V and 13 bases from J; bases unmatched to any gene: 15. DNA for the CDR3: TGTGCCAGCAGCCAAGACTTTGGGCAGGCGGGAGACGGTCAGTTCTTC. Protein sequence: CASSQDFGQAGDGQFF.

Remarks on this clonotype: Germline is not matched at one junction end, which may reflect a read error. This chain uses TRBV11-2 with TRBJ2-1, with D perhaps given as TRBD1 or TRBD2 (5 bases each). The CDR3 is made up of 15 amino acids. Germline V CDR1 and CDR2: SGHAT, FQNNGV. The CDR3 coding sequence is TGTGCCAGCGGCTTAGGGCAGGGAGCCTACAATGAGCAGTTCTTC. This codes for CASGLGQGAYNEQFF. The full variable domain, with the rest looked up from reference TRBV11-2 and TRBJ2-1, is EAGVAQSPRYKIIEKRQSVAFWCNPISGHATLYWYQQILGQGPKLLIQFQNNGVVDDSQLPKDRFSAERLKGVDSTLKIQPAKLEDSAVYLCASGLGQGAYNEQFFGPGTRLTVL.

Details on this clonotype: Relative to the germline gene, one junction end is altered; a read error may explain this. This chain connects TRBV29-1 to TRBJ1-6, with 7 bases lining up with TRBD1. CDR3 length: 13 amino acids. The germline CDR1 and CDR2 sequences are SQVTM and ANQGSEA. CDR3 sequence reads: CSVARDRGSPLPF. In DNA, the CDR3 is TGCAGCGTTGCTAGGGACAGAGGATCACCCCTCCCCTTT.

This chain connects TRBV20-1 to TRBJ2-3, with D possibly being TRBD2 (6 bases). Germline V gene sequence: CDR1 DFQATT, CDR2 SNEGSKA (reference sequence). CDR3 size: 14 residues. Trimming left V 4 bases short and J 1 base short, with 12 bases between. This CDR3 is CSAKEGEGTDTQYF. In nucleotides, the CDR3 is TGCAGTGCTAAAGAAGGGGAGGGCACAGATACGCAGTATTTT.

The chain carries TRBV10-1 and TRBJ1-1; weak D call: TRBD1 (6 bases). The CDR3 covers 14 residues. The germline V gene encodes CDR1 WNHNN and CDR2 SYGVQD (reference sequence). Between the trimmed V and J ends, which lost 0 bases and 1 base, there was a span of 6 bases. CDR3 sequence (DNA): TGCGCCAGCAGTGAGTCGGGACAGAACACTGAAGCTTTCTTT. Its translation: CASSESGQNTEAFF.

This clonotype appeared a few times. V is TRBV18 and J is TRBJ1-1; D is ambiguous. CDR3 length equals 15 residues. Trimming removed 1 base at V and 4 bases at J, with 13 bases between. Per the germline V gene, CDR1 is KGHSH and CDR2 is LQKENI. The CDR3 reads CASSPRAREFTEAFF. Here the CDR3 DNA reads TGTGCCAGCTCACCACGGGCGAGGGAATTCACTGAAGCTTTCTTT.

As for this clonotype: Germline is not matched at one junction end, which may reflect a read error. The chain employs TRBV20-1 and TRBJ2-1; TRBD2 aligns across 12 bases. CDR1 and CDR2 (germline): DFQATT, SNEGSKA (reference sequence). This CDR3 has 14 residues. The CDR3 sequence: CNARTSGRYNEQFF. The DNA for the CDR3 is TGCAATGCTAGAACTAGCGGGAGGTACAATGAGCAGTTCTTC.

In the case of this clonotype: A much larger clone lies a single base off, so this may be a read error. This chain joins TRBV7-3 and TRBJ2-1; TRBD2 is a possible D gene (5 bases). CDR3 length: 17 amino acids. Germline CDR1 is SGHTA and CDR2 is FQGTGA. The CDR3 DNA follows: TGTGCCAGCAGCTTAACTCCAGCCGGTGACTACAACAATGGGCAGTTCTTC. This translates into CASSLTPAGDYNNGQFF.

The CDR3 DNA sequence: TGCGCCAGCAGTGAGGAGGGGTACGAGCATTACGTC. Translation gives CASSEEGYEHYV. The chain uses TRBV10-2 and TRBJ2-7; D assignment may be TRBD1 or TRBD2 (5 bases each). The germline CDR1 and CDR2 sequences are WSHSY and SAAADI. This CDR3 has 12 residues.

Note on this clonotype: This CDR3 fails to terminate in the conserved phenylalanine or tryptophan, so it likely reflects a read error. The chain carries TRBV12-3 or TRBV12-4 and TRBJ1-3, with TRBD1 matching 7 bases. The CDR3 extends over 18 amino acids. CDR3 DNA: TGTGCCAGCAGCACCCAGTGGAAGGGGGCGAATGCTGGAAAGACCATATATCTT. Residues: CASSTQWKGANAGKTIYL.